One sample yielded the 14 T cell receptor beta chains listed below, sequenced in a study of OX40 agonist ivuxolimab in advanced cancers. Repertoires were generated with immunoSEQ multiplex PCR, while TCRdb's copy carries only in-frame clones and drops some. Seen here are 70,000 to 95,000 clones, about 91% observed once, and the top ten hold 0.5% to 0.65%. Sequencing used CD4+ or CD8+ T cells sorted from blood, obtained in a trial of the OX40 agonist ivuxolimab. All receptors come from an adult with an advanced solid tumor such as melanoma, head and neck, liver or kidney cancer.

The genes are TRBV6-1 and TRBJ1-5, with D perhaps TRBD1 (5 bases). Germline lookup yields CDR1 MNHNS and CDR2 SASEGT. Trimming cost V 6 bases and J 0 bases, with 12 bases left between them. CDR3 length equals 15 residues. The CDR3 sequence is CASRDGQDSNQPQHF. CDR3 DNA: TGTGCCAGCAGAGACGGACAAGATAGCAATCAGCCCCAGCATTTT.

This clone is a singleton in its sample. The chain uses TRBV28 and TRBJ2-1; D gene unclear. V was pared by 7 bases and J by 7 bases, with 11 bases between. This CDR3 region has 12 residues. Germline V lookup: CDR1 MDHEN, CDR2 SYDVKM. CDR3 in DNA: TGTGCCAGCAATCGCCAGACGAATGAGCAGTTCTTC. Translated: CASNRQTNEQFF.

V is TRBV5-4 and J is TRBJ1-2; D is perhaps TRBD1 (6 bases). Germline-derived CDR1 and CDR2 are SGHNT and YYREEE (reference sequence). The CDR3 has 14 amino acids. Trimming took off 3 bases at V and 2 bases at J, with 11 bases between the two ends. The CDR3 coding sequence is TGTGCCAGCAGCTCCCGGGGGCAGAACTATGGCTACACCTTC. This gives the protein CASSSRGQNYGYTF.

The rearrangement joins TRBV10-3 to TRBJ2-1, with D unclear. The V gene's germline CDR1 is ENHRY and CDR2 SYGVKD. The CDR3 totals 11 residues. V was clipped by 6 bases and J by 5 bases, with 5 bases between them. DNA of the CDR3: TGTGCCATCAGCAAGAACAATGAGCAGTTCTTC. It specifies CAISKNNEQFF.

The rearrangement joins TRBV5-5 to TRBJ1-5, with D uncertain. Per the germline V gene, CDR1 is SGHKS and CDR2 is YYEKEE (reference sequence). The CDR3 runs to 17 residues. V lost 4 bases, J lost 1 base, and 18 bases lay in between. The CDR3 reads CASSPALGVGSNQPQHF. DNA of the CDR3: TGTGCCAGCAGCCCGGCTCTTGGGGTGGGGAGCAATCAGCCCCAGCATTTT.

This sequence joins TRBV28 and TRBJ1-2; D is possibly TRBD1 (6 bases). Trimming took 8 bases from V and 2 from J, leaving 15 bases between them. This CDR3 spans 14 amino acids. Germline lookup yields CDR1 MDHEN and CDR2 SYDVKM. CDR3 in amino acids: CASGEGTLNYGYTF. Here the CDR3 DNA reads TGTGCCAGCGGCGAAGGGACATTAAACTATGGCTACACCTTC.

The chain joins TRBV9 to TRBJ2-1, with D uncertain. The CDR3 consists of 16 residues. V was pared by 0 bases and J by 3 bases, with 13 bases between. Germline assignment: CDR1 SGDLS and CDR2 YYNGEE. In nucleotides, the CDR3 is TGTGCCAGCAGCGTAGCTGGCAGGACCGTCTACAATGAGCAGTTCTTC. This translates into CASSVAGRTVYNEQFF.

This rearrangement joins TRBV30 to TRBJ2-1; TRBD2 is a possible D gene (6 bases). From germline, CDR1 is GTSNPN and CDR2 SVGIG (reference sequence). This CDR3 has 17 amino acids. Trimming pared 0 bases from V and 0 bases from J, leaving 15 bases between. CDR3 amino acids: CAWSVLRRAGSYNEQFF. DNA for the CDR3: TGTGCCTGGAGTGTACTTCGTCGAGCGGGCTCCTACAATGAGCAGTTCTTC.

This rearrangement joins TRBV7-3 to TRBJ2-3; the D call may be TRBD1 or TRBD2 (5 bases each). V lost 2 bases and J 8 bases, leaving 8 bases between the germline ends. This CDR3 comprises 12 residues. Germline V gene data show CDR1 as SGHTA and CDR2 as FQGTGA. In nucleotides, the CDR3 is TGTGCCAGCAGCTTAGGGGACGGTACGCAGTATTTT. It codes for CASSLGDGTQYF.

The V and J genes are TRBV9 and TRBJ2-1; 7 bases are a match to TRBD2. V shed 4 bases and J 0 bases; nucleotides not matched to a gene: 10. Looked up from germline, CDR1 is SGDLS and CDR2 is YYNGEE. The CDR3 is 17 residues long. The DNA of the CDR3 is TGTGCCAGCAGCTTTGGCGGGAGTAGGGCCTCCTACAATGAGCAGTTCTTC. Protein product: CASSFGGSRASYNEQFF.

This chain connects TRBV14 to TRBJ2-7; 7 nucleotides line up with TRBD1. CDR3 length: 15 amino acids. The ends lost 1 base at V and 1 base at J; junction bases unmatched: 4. Germline V CDR1 and CDR2: SGHDN, FVKESK. Written as DNA, the CDR3 is TGTGCCAGCAGCCAAGTTCCAGGGGGTTCCTACGAGCAGTACTTC. It is translated as CASSQVPGGSYEQYF.

The chain employs TRBV25-1 and TRBJ1-2, with D perhaps matching TRBD1 (5 bases). The CDR3 sequence is 14 residues long. Germline CDR1 is MGHDK and CDR2 is SYGVNS. V was pared by 0 bases and J by 2 bases, with 7 bases between. The CDR3 DNA reads TGTGCCAGCAGTGAATACGGGGGAAACTATGGCTACACCTTC. Protein sequence: CASSEYGGNYGYTF.

The chain joins TRBV2 to TRBJ2-3; TRBD1 matches 7 bases. The CDR3 extends over 16 amino acids. CDR1 is SNHLY, CDR2 FYNNEI, per germline. With V trimmed by 4 bases and J by 2 bases, 9 bases remained unmatched. The CDR3 nucleotides read TGTGCCAGCAGTGCCCGGGTGGGACAGAACACAGATACGCAGTATTTT. It encodes CASSARVGQNTDTQYF.

This sequence joins TRBV28 and TRBJ1-2; tentatively, D is TRBD1 (6 bases). Germline V lookup: CDR1 MDHEN, CDR2 SYDVKM. The CDR3 totals 15 residues. V was trimmed by 6 bases and J by 5 bases, leaving 19 bases between them. This CDR3 reads CASSPPPQGLYGYTF. The CDR3 DNA reads TGTGCCAGCAGCCCGCCCCCACAGGGATTATATGGCTACACCTTC.